A selection of T cell receptor beta chains follows, all from one sample in a study of OX40 agonist ivuxolimab in advanced cancers. This table comes from immunoSEQ multiplex PCR, and its TCRdb copy is limited to in-frame clones, with some not included. Among about 83,000 clones, about 89% were seen once, and the ten largest hold approximately 0.41%. Sample: CD4+ or CD8+ T cells sorted from blood, taken in a trial of the OX40 agonist ivuxolimab. Receptors originate from an adult with an advanced solid tumor such as melanoma, head and neck, liver or kidney cancer. Each CDR3 is given with its conserved first and last residue. Each record gives: clone size, J gene, D gene, V gene, CDR3 protein, CDR3 DNA. The D gene is left open where the match is weak. A clone size is listed for some rows: how often the clone was seen (once, few, many), or a class if it is expanded.

clone size: NA; J gene: TRBJ1-2; D gene: NA; V gene: TRBV2; CDR3 protein: CASNPQGASGYTF; CDR3 DNA: TGTGCCAGCAATCCACAGGGTGCCTCTGGCTACACCTTC
clone size: NA; J gene: TRBJ2-3; D gene: TRBD2; V gene: TRBV4-1; CDR3 protein: CASSRGGLAGGTDTQYF; CDR3 DNA: TGCGCCAGCAGCCGGGGTGGACTAGCGGGGGGCACAGATACGCAGTATTTT
clone size: few; J gene: TRBJ1-2; D gene: TRBD1; V gene: TRBV5-1; CDR3 protein: CASSLGRGLGGGYTF; CDR3 DNA: TGCGCCAGCAGCTTGGGGAGGGGGCTCGGCGGTGGCTACACCTTC
clone size: NA; J gene: TRBJ2-7; D gene: NA; V gene: TRBV7-9; CDR3 protein: CASSPTLSGSPYEQYF; CDR3 DNA: TGTGCCAGCAGCCCGACCCTTAGCGGTTCCCCCTACGAGCAGTACTTC
clone size: few; J gene: TRBJ1-1; D gene: NA; V gene: TRBV28; CDR3 protein: CASSLSGGLGTEAFF; CDR3 DNA: TGTGCCAGCAGTTTGTCTGGGGGCCTCGGCACTGAAGCTTTCTTT
clone size: NA; J gene: TRBJ1-3; D gene: NA; V gene: TRBV19; CDR3 protein: CASSTRGQPVGNTIYF; CDR3 DNA: TGTGCCAGTAGTACCCGCGGACAGCCTGTTGGAAACACCATATATTTT
clone size: NA; J gene: TRBJ2-3; D gene: NA; V gene: TRBV15; CDR3 protein: CATSREVGGATDTQYF; CDR3 DNA: TGTGCCACCAGCAGAGAGGTAGGGGGAGCGACAGATACGCAGTATTTT
clone size: NA; J gene: TRBJ1-1; D gene: TRBD1; V gene: TRBV28; CDR3 protein: CASSPSRQGGTEAFF; CDR3 DNA: TGTGCCAGCAGCCCCTCAAGACAGGGTGGCACTGAAGCTTTCTTT
clone size: NA; J gene: TRBJ2-1; D gene: NA; V gene: TRBV5-1; CDR3 protein: CASKVLATSNEQFF; CDR3 DNA: TGCGCCAGCAAAGTATTAGCTACGTCCAATGAGCAGTTCTTC
clone size: NA; J gene: TRBJ2-7; D gene: TRBD2; V gene: TRBV11-3; CDR3 protein: CASSLSGLVYEQYF; CDR3 DNA: TGTGCCAGCAGCTTAAGTGGACTAGTCTACGAGCAGTACTTC
clone size: NA; J gene: TRBJ1-2; D gene: NA; V gene: TRBV19; CDR3 protein: CASSTGNNYGYTF; CDR3 DNA: TGTGCCAGTAGCACTGGCAACAACTATGGCTACACCTTC
clone size: NA; J gene: TRBJ1-2; D gene: TRBD1; V gene: TRBV12-5; CDR3 protein: CASGTRQGWDGYTF; CDR3 DNA: TGTGCTAGTGGTACCCGACAGGGATGGGATGGCTACACCTTC
clone size: NA; J gene: TRBJ1-1; D gene: TRBD1; V gene: TRBV19; CDR3 protein: CASRSTGGNTEAFF; CDR3 DNA: TGTGCCAGTCGATCAACAGGGGGCAACACTGAAGCTTTCTTT
clone size: NA; J gene: TRBJ2-5; D gene: NA; V gene: TRBV10-3; CDR3 protein: CAISEGSLWETQYF; CDR3 DNA: TGTGCCATCAGTGAGGGGAGCTTGTGGGAGACCCAGTACTTC
clone size: NA; J gene: TRBJ2-1; D gene: TRBD1; V gene: TRBV5-1; CDR3 protein: CASSYSPGQGDEQFF; CDR3 DNA: TGCGCCAGCAGTTATTCCCCGGGACAGGGTGATGAGCAGTTCTTC
clone size: once; J gene: TRBJ2-5; D gene: NA; V gene: TRBV19; CDR3 protein: CASSISRSRHKETQYF; CDR3 DNA: TGTGCCAGTAGTATAAGCCGTAGCAGACACAAAGAGACCCAGTACTTC
clone size: NA; J gene: TRBJ1-2; D gene: NA; V gene: TRBV6-5; CDR3 protein: CASRDSGHLEGYTF; CDR3 DNA: TGTGCCAGCAGAGACTCGGGCCACCTTGAGGGCTACACCTTC
clone size: once; J gene: TRBJ1-4; D gene: NA; V gene: TRBV28; CDR3 protein: CASTVFAGRGEKLFF; CDR3 DNA: TGTGCCAGCACGGTGTTTGCGGGGCGAGGTGAAAAACTGTTTTTT
clone size: NA; J gene: TRBJ2-7; D gene: TRBD2; V gene: TRBV7-9; CDR3 protein: CASTRLAGVDEQYF; CDR3 DNA: TGTGCCAGCACCAGACTAGCGGGAGTCGACGAGCAGTACTTC
clone size: NA; J gene: TRBJ1-4; D gene: TRBD1; V gene: TRBV28; CDR3 protein: CASSLYGEGDRVSGEKLFF; CDR3 DNA: TGTGCCAGCAGTTTATATGGTGAGGGGGACAGGGTCTCGGGAGAAAAACTGTTTTTT
clone size: NA; J gene: TRBJ1-5; D gene: NA; V gene: TRBV28; CDR3 protein: CASSLFSGQPQHF; CDR3 DNA: TGTGCCAGCAGTTTATTCTCAGGTCAGCCCCAGCATTTT
clone size: NA; J gene: TRBJ1-5; D gene: NA; V gene: TRBV7-2; CDR3 protein: CASSLVGSGQPQHF; CDR3 DNA: TGTGCCAGCAGCTTAGTAGGGAGCGGTCAGCCCCAGCATTTT
clone size: NA; J gene: TRBJ2-7; D gene: NA; V gene: TRBV11-3; CDR3 protein: CASSLEGSYEQYF; CDR3 DNA: TGTGCCAGCAGCTTAGAGGGATCCTACGAGCAGTACTTC
clone size: NA; J gene: TRBJ1-5; D gene: NA; V gene: TRBV19; CDR3 protein: CASSSLDSLNQPQHF; CDR3 DNA: TGTGCCAGTAGTTCCCTGGACAGCCTTAATCAGCCCCAGCATTTT
clone size: NA; J gene: TRBJ1-5; D gene: NA; V gene: TRBV10-2; CDR3 protein: CASSHEGDSNQPQHF; CDR3 DNA: TGCGCCAGCAGTCACGAAGGGGATAGCAATCAGCCCCAGCATTTT